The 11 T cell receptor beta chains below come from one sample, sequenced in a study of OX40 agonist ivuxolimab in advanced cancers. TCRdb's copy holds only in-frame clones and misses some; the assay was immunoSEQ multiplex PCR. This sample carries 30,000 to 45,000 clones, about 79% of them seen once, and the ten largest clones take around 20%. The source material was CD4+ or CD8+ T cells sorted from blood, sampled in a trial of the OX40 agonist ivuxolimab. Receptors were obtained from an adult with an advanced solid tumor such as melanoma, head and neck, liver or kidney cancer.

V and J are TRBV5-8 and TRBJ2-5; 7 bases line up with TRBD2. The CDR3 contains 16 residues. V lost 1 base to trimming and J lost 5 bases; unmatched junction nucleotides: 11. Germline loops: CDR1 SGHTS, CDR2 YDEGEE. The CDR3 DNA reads TGTGCCAGCAGCTTGCCGGGCGGGGGATTATCGGAGACCCAGTACTTC. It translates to CASSLPGGGLSETQYF.

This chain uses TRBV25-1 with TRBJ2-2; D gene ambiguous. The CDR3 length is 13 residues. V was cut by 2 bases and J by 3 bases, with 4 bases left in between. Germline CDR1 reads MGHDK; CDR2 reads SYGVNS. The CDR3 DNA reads TGTGCCAGCAGTGAACAGGACACCGGGGAGCTGTTTTTT. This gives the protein CASSEQDTGELFF.

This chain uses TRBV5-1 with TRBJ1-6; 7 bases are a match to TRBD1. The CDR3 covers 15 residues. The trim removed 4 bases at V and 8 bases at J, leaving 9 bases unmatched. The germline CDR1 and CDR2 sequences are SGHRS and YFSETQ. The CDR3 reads CASSVNRGGDSPLHF. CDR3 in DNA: TGCGCCAGCAGCGTGAACAGGGGAGGGGATTCACCCCTCCACTTT.

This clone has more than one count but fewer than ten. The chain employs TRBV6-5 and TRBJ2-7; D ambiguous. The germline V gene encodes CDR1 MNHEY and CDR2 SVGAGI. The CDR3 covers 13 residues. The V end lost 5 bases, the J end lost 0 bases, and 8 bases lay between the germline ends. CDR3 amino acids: CASSAMSSYEQYV. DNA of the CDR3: TGTGCCAGCAGTGCAATGAGCTCCTACGAGCAGTACGTC.

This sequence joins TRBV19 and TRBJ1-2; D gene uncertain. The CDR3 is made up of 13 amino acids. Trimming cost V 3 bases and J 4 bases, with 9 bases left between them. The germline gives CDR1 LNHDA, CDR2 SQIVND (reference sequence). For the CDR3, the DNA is TGTGCCAGTAGTATCACAGAAGGCTATGGCTACACCTTC. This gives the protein CASSITEGYGYTF.

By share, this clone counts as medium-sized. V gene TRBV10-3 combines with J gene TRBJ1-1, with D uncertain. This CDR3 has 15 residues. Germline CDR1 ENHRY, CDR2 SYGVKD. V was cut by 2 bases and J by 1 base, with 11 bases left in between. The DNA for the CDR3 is TGTGCCATCAGTGAGCTAGGGCAGAGGAACACTGAAGCTTTCTTT. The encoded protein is CAISELGQRNTEAFF.

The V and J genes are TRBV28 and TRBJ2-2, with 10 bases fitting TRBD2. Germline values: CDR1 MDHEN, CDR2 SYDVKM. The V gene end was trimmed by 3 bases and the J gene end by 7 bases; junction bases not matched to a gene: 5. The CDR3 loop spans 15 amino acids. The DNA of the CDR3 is TGTGCCAGCAGTTTGAGCGGGGGGGCCAGCGGGGAGCTGTTTTTT. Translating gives CASSLSGGASGELFF.

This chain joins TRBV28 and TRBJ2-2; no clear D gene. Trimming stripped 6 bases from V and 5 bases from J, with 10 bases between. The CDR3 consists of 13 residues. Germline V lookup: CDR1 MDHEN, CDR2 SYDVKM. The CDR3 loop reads CASSSGRTGELFF. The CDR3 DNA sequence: TGTGCCAGCAGCTCCGGACGAACCGGGGAGCTGTTTTTT.

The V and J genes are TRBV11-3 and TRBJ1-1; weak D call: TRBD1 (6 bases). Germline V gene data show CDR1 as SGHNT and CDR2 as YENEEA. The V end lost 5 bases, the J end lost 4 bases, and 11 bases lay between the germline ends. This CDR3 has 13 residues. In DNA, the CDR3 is TGTGCCAGCAGCCAGGGGCTGGGCACTGAAGCTTTCTTT. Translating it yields CASSQGLGTEAFF.

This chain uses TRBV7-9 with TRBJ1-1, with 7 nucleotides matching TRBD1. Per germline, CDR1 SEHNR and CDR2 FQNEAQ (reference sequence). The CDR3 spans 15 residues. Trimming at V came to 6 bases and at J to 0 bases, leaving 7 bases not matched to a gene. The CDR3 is CASRDRADLNTEAFF. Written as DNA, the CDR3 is TGTGCCAGCAGAGACAGGGCCGACTTGAACACTGAAGCTTTCTTT.

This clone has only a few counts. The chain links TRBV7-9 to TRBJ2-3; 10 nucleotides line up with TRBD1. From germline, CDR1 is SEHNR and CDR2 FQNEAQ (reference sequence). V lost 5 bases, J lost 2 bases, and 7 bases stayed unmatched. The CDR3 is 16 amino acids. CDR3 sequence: CASSQLGQGSTDTQYF. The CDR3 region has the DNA TGTGCCAGCAGCCAATTGGGACAGGGGTCCACAGATACGCAGTATTTT.